What follows is one T cell receptor (beta chain) and its context. CDR3 length: 16 residues. V gave up 3 bases and J gave up 4 bases, with 13 bases separating them. CDR1 and CDR2 (germline): SEHNR, FQNEAQ (reference sequence). As originally analysed: Using reference gene primer amplification, nucleated cell counts were estimated. Assay used: immunoSEQ multiplex PCR; TCRdb lists only in-frame clones, some missing. V and J calls and clone size follow that table, whereas D and trimming were derived from the DNA. The sample holds 190,000 or so clones, about 87% seen once. These data come from a study of blood T cell repertoires in COVID-19. Study-level information: The United States, Italy and Spain supplied acute and convalescent COVID-19 samples. Sample material is recorded as cDNA or gDNA derived from T cells, B-cell-depleted T cells, or PBMCs.

Sequencing used peripheral blood. The chain couples TRBV7-9 to TRBJ2-6; possible D gene TRBD1, 6 bases. This receptor was obtained from a man aged 35-49 years with active or convalescent COVID-19. CDR3: CASSFTGSEGANVLTF. Here the CDR3 DNA reads TGTGCCAGCAGCTTCACAGGGTCTGAGGGGGCCAACGTCCTGACTTTC.